This TCR beta chain stems from a study of cytomegalovirus exposure and HLA in healthy donors. Looking at the study overall: The 110 million or so unique TCR beta sequences, from roughly 180 million T cells, were found by an earlier analysis. In terms of ancestry, the Caucasian-associated cluster contained roughly 80% of the roughly 400 genotyped donors.

Study-level points and caveats: On later analysis, the bulk of CMV-associated TCR beta chains appeared to be HLA-restricted. Later on, a genetic analysis was performed. It linked a missense variant in DCLRE1C with V- and J-gene trimming of TCR beta.

The PCR used 60 Vbeta and 13 Jbeta primers. TCRdb keeps only in-frame clones here, not all; method: immunoSEQ multiplex PCR. In the table there are tens of thousands of clones, about 60% of which are singletons. The CDR3 length is 16 residues. Germline trimming cut 1 base from V and 1 base from J; bases unmatched to any gene: 5. From germline, CDR1 is SSHAT and CDR2 FNYEAQ (reference sequence). In the case of this clone: Antigen: not known.

This chain links TRBV7-7 with TRBJ2-5; 8 nucleotides agree with TRBD1. The receptor was isolated from a man younger than 40 in good health and CMV-seropositive. Sequencing was done on a sample of PBMCs. The CDR3 protein is CASSLGATGAQETQYF. In DNA form, the CDR3 reads TGTGCCAGCAGCTTAGGCGCGACAGGGGCCCAAGAGACCCAGTACTTC.